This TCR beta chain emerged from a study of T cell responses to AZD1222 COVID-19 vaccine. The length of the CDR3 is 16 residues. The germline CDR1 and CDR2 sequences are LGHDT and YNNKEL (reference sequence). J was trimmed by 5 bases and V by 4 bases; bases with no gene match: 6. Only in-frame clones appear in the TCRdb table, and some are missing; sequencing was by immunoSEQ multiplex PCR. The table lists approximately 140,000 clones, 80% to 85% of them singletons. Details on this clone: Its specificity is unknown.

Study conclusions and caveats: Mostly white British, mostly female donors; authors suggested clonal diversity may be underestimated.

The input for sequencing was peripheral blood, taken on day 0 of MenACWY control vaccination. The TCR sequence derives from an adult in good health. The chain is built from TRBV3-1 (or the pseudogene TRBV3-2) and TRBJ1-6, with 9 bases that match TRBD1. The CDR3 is CASSLRQGGDNSPLHF. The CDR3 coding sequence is TGTGCCAGCAGCCTTCGACAGGGGGGTGATAATTCACCCCTCCACTTT.